What follows is one T cell receptor beta chain and its context. Antigen specificity is unknown. This sample stems from a study of cytomegalovirus exposure and HLA in healthy donors. In the study overall: Falling in the Caucasian-associated ancestry cluster were about four fifths of some 400 genotyped donors. Findings and limits, study-wide: Investigators reported 150 to 200 TCR beta chains as tied to cytomegalovirus.

Vbeta (60) and Jbeta (13) primers were used in the PCR. Produced via immunoSEQ multiplex PCR; TCRdb's table is partial and in-frame only. The sample records about 92,000 clones, 60% to 85% being singletons. Input material: PBMCs. This receptor was obtained from a man in his fifties or sixties in good health and CMV-seropositive.

The CDR3 protein is CASSLLAGYNEQFF. CDR3 DNA: TGTGCCAGCAGCCTATTAGCGGGGTACAATGAGCAGTTCTTC. The genes are TRBV7-2 and TRBJ2-1; 8 positions match TRBD2. The V segment lost 5 bases and the J segment 4 bases; nucleotides outside the gene matches: 4. The CDR3 has 14 amino acids. Germline CDR1 reads SGHTA; CDR2 reads FQGNSA.